The 15 T cell receptor beta chains in this list originate from one sample, sequenced in a study of cytomegalovirus exposure and HLA in healthy donors. Primers for the PCR totalled 60 Vbeta and 13 Jbeta. TCRdb's copy holds only in-frame clones and misses some; the assay was immunoSEQ multiplex PCR. This table holds 150,000 to 200,000 clones, more than 9.5% found once. Sequencing was done on a sample of PBMCs. Receptors originate from a man aged 45-65 years in good health and CMV-seropositive.

This clone has only a few counts. The rearrangement links TRBV6-9 to TRBJ1-4; D may be TRBD1 (5 bases). The CDR3 runs to 18 residues. Between the trimmed V and J ends, which lost 2 bases and 7 bases, there was a span of 23 bases. Germline assignment: CDR1 MNHGY and CDR2 SVAAGI. CDR3 sequence (DNA): TGTGCCAGCAGTTATAGGGGACTACGACTTTTGCAGGGTGAAAAACTGTTTTTT. Protein: CASSYRGLRLLQGEKLFF.

The chain joins TRBV6-5 to TRBJ1-1; D is perhaps TRBD1 (6 bases). Germline CDR1 is MNHEY and CDR2 is SVGAGI. The V and J ends lost 6 bases and 7 bases respectively, with 18 bases between them. CDR3 length: 14 amino acids. The CDR3 loop is CASSMTGGPGEAFF. CDR3 nucleotide sequence: TGTGCCAGCAGCATGACGGGGGGGCCAGGTGAAGCTTTCTTT.

This clone was counted only a few times. The rearrangement links TRBV6-1 to TRBJ2-1; D perhaps matches TRBD2 (6 bases). Germline V CDR1 and CDR2: MNHNS, SASEGT. The CDR3 is 15 amino acids. The V and J ends lost 8 bases and 7 bases respectively, with 21 bases between them. The CDR3 region has the DNA TGTGCCAGCGAAGACCAGTCAGGGAGGTGGAATGAGCAGTTCTTC. Amino acids: CASEDQSGRWNEQFF.

This chain connects TRBV5-1 to TRBJ1-1, with a weak D call TRBD1 (6 bases). This CDR3 contains 14 residues. V lost 4 bases and J 4 bases, leaving 14 bases between the germline ends. Germline assignment: CDR1 SGHRS and CDR2 YFSETQ. The CDR3 sequence is CASSNGGLGTEAFF. The DNA of the CDR3 is TGCGCCAGCAGCAACGGGGGGCTCGGCACTGAAGCTTTCTTT.

The chain carries TRBV12-2 and TRBJ2-7; the table names TRBD1, a call not compared with the DNA. TRBV12-2 is annotated as a pseudogene. CDR3 size: 13 residues. The CDR3 sequence is CASRRTGGPEQYV. DNA of the CDR3: TGTGCAAGTCGCCGGACAGGGGGCCCCGAGCAGTACGTC.

This clone has just a few counts. The V call is TRBV6-5, the J call TRBJ1-5; a possible D gene is TRBD1 (6 bases). The germline CDR1 and CDR2 sequences are MNHEY and SVGAGI. With 6 bases removed from V and 4 bases from J, the gap between germline ends came to 16 bases. CDR3 size: 15 residues. Here the CDR3 DNA reads TGTGCCAGCAGCCCCGACTGGGGGCCGAATCAGCCCCAGCATTTT. Amino acids: CASSPDWGPNQPQHF.

The V call is TRBV29-1, the J call TRBJ1-5, with D uncertain. The V gene lost 7 bases and the J gene lost 7 bases, with 17 bases spanning the gap. CDR3 size: 13 residues. Germline V lookup: CDR1 SQVTM, CDR2 ANQGSEA. The CDR3 sequence: CSGAGGPGQPQHF. The CDR3 DNA sequence: TGCAGCGGGGCGGGAGGCCCGGGCCAGCCCCAGCATTTT.

J is TRBJ2-1 and V is TRBV9, with D tentatively TRBD2 (5 bases). The CDR3 is 11 amino acids. V dropped 4 bases and J dropped 8 bases, with 7 bases sitting between them. Germline assignment: CDR1 SGDLS and CDR2 YYNGEE. The CDR3 DNA is TGTGCCAGCAGCCAGAGGGATGAGCAGTTCTTC. Translating it yields CASSQRDEQFF. Full variable domain (outside the CDR3, taken from reference TRBV9 and TRBJ2-1): DSGVTQTPKHLITATGQRVTLRCSPRSGDLSVYWYQQSLDQGLQFLIQYYNGEERAKGNILERFSAQQFPDLHSELNLSSLELGDSALYFCASSQRDEQFFGPGTRLTVL.

V usage is TRBV4-1 and J usage is TRBJ2-7; 12 bases match TRBD1. CDR1 is MGHRA and CDR2 is YSYEKL in the germline V gene. The CDR3 totals 15 residues. V shed 0 bases, J shed 6 bases, and the junction held 3 bases outside the gene matches. Written as DNA, the CDR3 is TGCGCCAGCAGCCAAGATGGGACAGGGGGCTTCGAGCAGTACTTC. Amino acids: CASSQDGTGGFEQYF.

This clone was observed a few times. V usage is TRBV7-6 and J usage is TRBJ1-4; 7 bases agree with TRBD1. The CDR3 spans 19 residues. CDR1 is SGHVS, CDR2 FNYEAQ, per germline. The junction had 14 bases not matched to a gene; V was cut back by 0 bases and J by 4 bases. CDR3 region: CASSLARQGDVRFNEKLFF. DNA for the CDR3: TGTGCCAGCAGCTTAGCGCGCCAGGGGGACGTACGGTTTAATGAAAAACTGTTTTTT.

This clone was seen only a few times. V gene TRBV6-4 combines with J gene TRBJ2-1; 8 nucleotides line up with TRBD1. This CDR3 has 14 amino acids. The V segment lost 7 bases and the J segment 5 bases; nucleotides outside the gene matches: 7. The germline V gene encodes CDR1 MRHNA and CDR2 SNTAGT. CDR3 in amino acids: CASKRTGNDNEQFF. The CDR3 DNA is TGTGCCAGCAAGAGGACAGGGAATGACAATGAGCAGTTCTTC.

This chain joins TRBV4-2 and TRBJ2-7; 7 nucleotides line up with TRBD1. Per germline, CDR1 LGHNA and CDR2 YNFKEQ. CDR3 length: 16 residues. Unmatched junction bases numbered 10, after V lost 0 bases and J lost 5 bases. Written as DNA, the CDR3 is TGTGCCAGCAGCCAAGATTTGACAGGGTGGAAGGACGAGCAGTACTTC. Its protein product is CASSQDLTGWKDEQYF.

The genes are TRBV11-3 and TRBJ2-4; D is uncertain. This CDR3 region has 13 residues. V lost 0 bases to trimming and J lost 6 bases, with 6 bases between them. Germline V gives CDR1 SGHNT, CDR2 YENEEA. This CDR3 is CASSLDSLNIQYF. CDR3 bases: TGTGCCAGCAGCTTAGACTCCTTAAACATTCAGTACTTC.

This clone was counted between two and nine times. This sequence joins TRBV6-5 and TRBJ2-5; 8 nucleotides line up with TRBD1. The CDR3 is made up of 15 amino acids. J gave up 4 bases and V 4 bases, and 8 bases lay outside the gene matches. The germline gives CDR1 MNHEY, CDR2 SVGAGI. The CDR3 bases are TGTGCCAGCAGTTGGACCCCAGGGGGCACAGAGACCCAGTACTTC. This encodes CASSWTPGGTETQYF.

This clone was observed a handful of times. This chain uses TRBV6-5 with TRBJ1-1; possibly TRBD1 for D (6 bases). V dropped 2 bases and J dropped 0 bases, with 7 bases sitting between them. CDR1 and CDR2 from the germline V gene are MNHEY and SVGAGI. The CDR3 is 14 amino acids. CDR3 region: CASSYDRMNTEAFF. CDR3 nucleotides: TGTGCCAGCAGTTACGACAGGATGAACACTGAAGCTTTCTTT.